Listed below are T cell receptor beta chains from one sample, sequenced in a study of blood T cell repertoires in COVID-19. Assay: immunoSEQ multiplex PCR; the TCRdb copy retains only in-frame clones and omits some. This table has 100,000 to 150,000 clones, about four fifths appearing once. Sequenced material: peripheral blood. These receptor sequences come from a woman in her forties or fifties with acute or convalescent COVID-19. CDR3s include the opening cysteine and the closing phenylalanine or tryptophan. The D gene is left open where the match is weak. Size is stated for part of the rows, as once, few or many counts, or as a class when the clone is expanded.

size | J | V | D | CDR3 | DNA
once | TRBJ2-4 | TRBV30 | - | CAWRLALAKNIQYF | TGTGCCTGGAGACTAGCCTTAGCCAAAAACATTCAGTACTTC
once | TRBJ1-6 | TRBV18 | TRBD1 | CASSRDRGLSPLHF | TGTGCCAGCTCACGCGACAGGGGGCTATCACCCCTCCACTTT
- | TRBJ1-1 | TRBV5-1 | TRBD1 | CASSIVGGVETEAFF | TGCGCCAGCAGCATCGTAGGGGGCGTTGAGACTGAAGCTTTCTTT
- | TRBJ1-1 | TRBV10-1 | TRBD1 | CASSITGETEAFF | TGCGCCAGCAGTATAACAGGGGAAACTGAAGCTTTCTTT
- | TRBJ1-4 | TRBV15 | - | CATSRVGVTNEKLFF | TGTGCCACCAGCAGAGTAGGGGTCACTAATGAAAAACTGTTTTTT
- | TRBJ1-1 | TRBV5-4 | TRBD1 | CASSPPPGGRTEAFF | TGTGCCAGCAGCCCCCCGCCAGGGGGCCGTACTGAAGCTTTCTTT
once | TRBJ1-5 | TRBV5-6 | TRBD1 | CASRFWTGEPGQPQHF | TGTGCCAGCAGATTTTGGACAGGGGAACCAGGGCAGCCCCAGCATTTT
- | TRBJ1-1 | TRBV14 | - | CASSFNWNTEAFF | TGTGCCAGCAGCTTTAATTGGAACACTGAAGCTTTCTTT
few | TRBJ1-2 | TRBV6-5 | TRBD1 | CASSGQGTYGYTF | TGTGCCAGCAGCGGACAGGGAACTTATGGCTACACCTTC
- | TRBJ2-3 | TRBV27 | TRBD2 | CASTRPGLAGGTDTQYF | TGTGCCAGCACCCGGCCGGGACTAGCGGGGGGCACAGATACGCAGTATTTT
- | TRBJ1-3 | TRBV18 | - | CASSPNSSGNTIYF | TGTGCCAGCTCACCAAACAGCTCTGGAAACACCATATATTTT